This T cell receptor (beta chain) derives from a study of human T cells and chemical hapten exposure (dated by TCRdb to about 2021). Concerning the study at large: For sensitization, 2% DPC in acetone was applied to a roughly 2 cm by roughly 2 cm area of upper inner arm skin. Blood samples were taken from patients before sensitization (week 0) and then at 2, 6 and about 24 weeks after DPC sensitization. Libraries were pooled for sequencing, and variation in per-sample TCR yields was attributed mainly to small differences in library volumes within the pool. Blood for TCR sequencing was provided by twenty-nine alopecia patients at one to four time points (pre-sensitization, 2, 6 and 24 weeks). Throughout the roughly 25-week study period, patients were also given weekly therapeutic DPC doses on the scalp. Patch testing on the upper back used Finn chambers containing 0.01% DPC, with scoring done after 6 days according to International Contact Dermatitis Research Group standards. The study tracked peripheral blood TCR repertoire changes in vivo during primary and secondary sensitization to the hapten diphenylcyclopropenone (DPC) in alopecia patients. The mostly female patient cohort included alopecia areata with under or over 50% scalp involvement, alopecia totalis and alopecia universalis. General conclusions and limits of the study: After repeated subsampling, the strength of the expansion versus patch-test correlation and the threshold at which it became significant changed. Alopecia, a presumed autoimmune disease, was present in all patients, so the immune response of the patients might differ from that of healthy individuals. DPC sensitization did not change how many TCRs were above 1 in 1000 frequency, and no evidence was found of alterations in global repertoire structure. Significantly more large CDR3 similarity clusters were formed by expanded TCRs than by pre-sensitization or healthy control sets, consistent with antigen-driven responses. A positive correlation was found between the number of PT1 expanded TCRs and patch test score, with significance reached at thresholds 8, 16 and 32 but not 4.

The CDR3, cysteine through phenylalanine, is 15 amino acids long. Of the read, only the CDR3 DNA is kept; its 45 bases are in frame from base 1. CDR1 and CDR2, looked up from the germline V gene (reference sequence), are LNHNV and YYDKDF. V has 0 bases trimmed and J has 4 bases trimmed; junction bases matching no gene number 5. In the case of this clonotype: No antigen is known for it. Qualities for individual bases were not recorded, and no much larger clone is one base off.

To prepare the library, RACE was applied. The instrument was a NextSeq 500. During library preparation, unique molecular identifiers were attached to individual cDNA molecules so that TCRs could be counted quantitatively and reproducibly. Both TCR alpha and TCR beta chains were sequenced from each blood RNA sample. The authors processed their data as follows. A median of approximately 100,000 TCRs per sample was observed, with a range of about 20,000 to 750,000. The Decombinator software suite was used to annotate the V, J and CDR3 of the TCR reads. Every sample was subsampled to the same number of TCRs (28,000) for the PS versus PT1 abundance plots. TCRs were defined as expanded if absent before sensitization and observed at least eight times at the 2-week time point. TCRdb applied fastp at Q25 and MiXCR to the public reads, then kept only in-frame beta chains. Merged by CDR3 protein, the rows form single entries marked with the most common genes and DNA. The V and J calls shown here were made by TCRdb, not taken from the authors' results. The sample table lists approximately 80,000 distinct CDR3 sequences, approximately 12% of them with a count of one. The ten top clones hold around 5.8% of the sample.

In light of the paper, this sample's time point label describes: patch test 3, about 24 weeks after DPC sensitization. Explained via the paper, the treatment or condition label denotes: therapeutic diphenylcyclopropenone sensitization with weekly scalp DPC. At each patch-test visit, blood was drawn before the patch test was applied. Patients were eligible if aged 18 to 70, diagnosed with alopecia and judged suitable for DPC therapy, and pregnant patients were excluded. Total RNA was isolated from unfractionated whole blood collected in Tempus Blood RNA tubes. The TCR originated in a woman between 45 and 65 years old with alopecia areata. Some clones in this sample may be carry-over from other donors' samples. The sequencing here drew on whole blood, taken in connection with sensitization to the hapten diphenylcyclopropenone (DPC). Here the chain combines TRBV15 and TRBJ1-2; TRBD1 lines up with 7 middle nucleotides. The CDR3 region reads CATSRDRGTAYGYTF. At the DNA level, the sequence is TGTGCCACCAGCAGAGATCGGGGGACAGCCTATGGCTACACCTTC. Supplemented by the reference TRBV15 and TRBJ1-2 proteins around the CDR3, the complete variable domain is DAMVIQNPRYQVTQFGKPVTLSCSQTLNHNVMYWYQQKSSQAPKLLFHYYDKDFNNEADTPDNFQSRRPNTSFCFLDIRSPGLGDTAMYLCATSRDRGTAYGYTFGSGTRLTVV.